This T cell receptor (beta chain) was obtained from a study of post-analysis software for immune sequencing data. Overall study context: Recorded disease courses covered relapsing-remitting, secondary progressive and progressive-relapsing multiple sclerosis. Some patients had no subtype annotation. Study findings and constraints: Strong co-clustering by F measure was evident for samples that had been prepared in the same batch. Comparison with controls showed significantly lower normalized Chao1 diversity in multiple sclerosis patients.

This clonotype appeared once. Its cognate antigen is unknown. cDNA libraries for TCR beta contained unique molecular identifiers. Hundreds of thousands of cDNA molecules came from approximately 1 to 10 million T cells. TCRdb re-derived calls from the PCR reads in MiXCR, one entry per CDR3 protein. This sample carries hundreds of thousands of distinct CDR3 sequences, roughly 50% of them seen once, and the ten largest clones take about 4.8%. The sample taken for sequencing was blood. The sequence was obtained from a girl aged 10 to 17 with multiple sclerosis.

CDR3 residues: CATGSGLATNEKLFF. CDR3 DNA: TGTGCCACCGGTTCCGGGCTCGCAACTAATGAAAAACTGTTTTTT. The chain couples TRBV15 to TRBJ1-4; D not resolved. The V end lost 8 bases, the J end lost 0 bases, and 13 bases lay between the germline ends. The CDR3 runs 15 residues. Germline CDR1 is LNHNV and CDR2 is YYDKDF (reference sequence).